The clone carrying this T cell receptor (beta chain) was counted between two and nine times. Its antigen is currently unknown. This specimen comes from a study of CD8 T cells in ankylosing spondylitis. TCRdb processed the 5' RACE reads anew with MiXCR; each CDR3 protein has one entry. The repertoire holds approximately 400,000 distinct CDR3 sequences, with roughly a sixth as singletons. CDR3 length: 14 residues. Germline CDR1 is DFQATT and CDR2 is SNEGSKA (reference sequence). V gave up 0 bases and J gave up 6 bases; unmatched junction bases: 4. General study results and limits: A TCR beta motif of under 10 highly homologous variants seemed to mark ankylosing spondylitis blood.

The sample comprised blood, either unsorted or a sorted T cell fraction (not recorded which). This sequence was found in a male donor with ankylosing spondylitis. The V and J genes are TRBV20-1 and TRBJ2-1; 8 bases align to TRBD1. The chain's CDR3 is CSAREIQGGNEQFF. The CDR3 coding sequence is TGCAGTGCTAGAGAGATACAGGGGGGCAATGAGCAGTTCTTC.